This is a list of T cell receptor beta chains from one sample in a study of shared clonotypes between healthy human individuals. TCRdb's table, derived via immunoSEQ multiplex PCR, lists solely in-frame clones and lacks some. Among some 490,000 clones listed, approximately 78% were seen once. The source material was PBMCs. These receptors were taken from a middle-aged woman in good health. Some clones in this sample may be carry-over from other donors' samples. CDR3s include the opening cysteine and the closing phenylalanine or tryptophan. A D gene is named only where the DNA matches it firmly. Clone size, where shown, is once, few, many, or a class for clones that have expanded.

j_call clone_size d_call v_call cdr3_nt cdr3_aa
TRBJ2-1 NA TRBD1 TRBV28 TGTGCCAGCAGTTCACCGGGACAGGTTAGCAATGAGCAGTTCTTC CASSSPGQVSNEQFF
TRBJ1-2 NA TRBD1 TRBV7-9 TGTGCCAGCAGCTTGCCCGACAGGGACGGCTACACCTTC CASSLPDRDGYTF
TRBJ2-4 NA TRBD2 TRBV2 TGTGCCAGCAGCATGCGCGGGGGGGGCTTAGCCAAAAACATTCAGTACTTC CASSMRGGGLAKNIQYF
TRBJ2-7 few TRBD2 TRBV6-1 TGTGCCAGCAGTGAAGAACCTAGCGGGGATTTCTACGAGCAGTACTTC CASSEEPSGDFYEQYF
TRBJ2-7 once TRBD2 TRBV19 TGTGCCAGTAGTATCCCGGGACTAGCGGGAGCCGAGCAGTACTTC CASSIPGLAGAEQYF
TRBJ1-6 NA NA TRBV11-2 TGTGCCAGCAGCTTACCAGGGGCTAGGAATTCACCCCTCCACTTT CASSLPGARNSPLHF
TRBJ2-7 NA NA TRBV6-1 TGTGCCAGCAGTGAACTTCGGAGCTCCTACGAGCAGTACTTC CASSELRSSYEQYF
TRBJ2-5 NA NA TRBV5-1 TGCGCCAGCAGCTGGACCGGACAGCCACAGTCCGGGACCCAGTACTTC CASSWTGQPQSGTQYF
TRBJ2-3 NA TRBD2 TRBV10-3 TGTGCCATCAGTGGAACTAGCGGGATAAGCACAGATACGCAGTATTTT CAISGTSGISTDTQYF
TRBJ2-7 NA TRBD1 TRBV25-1 TGTGCCAGCAGTGCCCGGGACAGGGGCTCCTACGAGCAGTACTTC CASSARDRGSYEQYF
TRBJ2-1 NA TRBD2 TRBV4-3 TGCGCCAGCAGCCAAGCGGGACTAGCCTACAATGAGCAGTTCTTC CASSQAGLAYNEQFF
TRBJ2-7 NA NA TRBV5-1 TGCGCCAGCAGCTTGGTTGGGGATCCTTACGAGCAGTACTTC CASSLVGDPYEQYF
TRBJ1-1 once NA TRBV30 TGTGCCTGGACCATCCTGGGGGCGGGGGAGGGCACTGAAGCTTTCTTT CAWTILGAGEGTEAFF
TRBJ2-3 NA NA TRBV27 TGTGCCGGCCGGGGTAGCACAGATACGCAGTATTTT CAGRGSTDTQYF
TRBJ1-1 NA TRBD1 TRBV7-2 TGTGCCAGCAGTCAAACGACAGGGGCGGGCACTGAAGCTTTCTTT CASSQTTGAGTEAFF
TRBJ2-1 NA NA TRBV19 TGTGCCAGTAGTATATTCCTAGTTAGCGACAATGAGCAGTTCTTC CASSIFLVSDNEQFF
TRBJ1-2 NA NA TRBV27 TGTGCCTTGTTAGGGGACACTGGCGGGCATGGCTACACCTTC CALLGDTGGHGYTF
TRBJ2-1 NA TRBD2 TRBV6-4 TGTGCCAGCAGTGAACTAGCGGGGGACTACAATGAGCAGTTCTTC CASSELAGDYNEQFF
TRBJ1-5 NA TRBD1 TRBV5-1 TGCGCCAGCAGCTTGGTGAGACAGGGGGCTAATCAGCCCCAGCATTTT CASSLVRQGANQPQHF
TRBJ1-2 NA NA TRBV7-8 TGTGCCAGCAGCTTACAAAGGGGACTCTATGGCTACACCTTC CASSLQRGLYGYTF
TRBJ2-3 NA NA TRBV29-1 TGCAGCGTTGGCCCTACTAGGCTCACAGATACGCAGTATTTT CSVGPTRLTDTQYF
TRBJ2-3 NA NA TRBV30 TGTGCCTGGAGTGCCAGGGTCGCAGATACGCAGTATTTT CAWSARVADTQYF
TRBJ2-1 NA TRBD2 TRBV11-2 TGTGCCAGCAGCTTAGGGGGGATGGCGGGAGCCCCCCACAATGAGCAGTTCTTC CASSLGGMAGAPHNEQFF
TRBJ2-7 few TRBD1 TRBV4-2 TGTGCCAGCAGCCAAGAGACCGGGACAGGGGGCTACGAGCAGTACTTC CASSQETGTGGYEQYF
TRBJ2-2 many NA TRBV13 TGTGCCAGCAGCATCACCCTTCGGAAAAGGGGCGGGGAGCTGTTTTTT CASSITLRKRGGELFF
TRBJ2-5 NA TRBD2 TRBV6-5 TGTGCCAGCAGTCTCGGGACTAGGGGAGAGACCCAGTACTTC CASSLGTRGETQYF
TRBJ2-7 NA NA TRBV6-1 TGTGCCAGCAGTGAAGTTGGAGGGGACCGCGAACAGTACTTC CASSEVGGDREQYF
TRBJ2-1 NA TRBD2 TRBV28 TGTGCCAGCAGCCAACTAGCGGGTGCGGTCAATGAGCAGTTCTTC CASSQLAGAVNEQFF
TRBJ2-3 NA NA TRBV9 TGTGCCAGCAGACCGAGCGGGACAGATACGCAGTATTTT CASRPSGTDTQYF
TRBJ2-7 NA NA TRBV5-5 TGTGCCAGCAGCCTCGGGACGGCAGCCTCCTACGAGCAGTACTTC CASSLGTAASYEQYF
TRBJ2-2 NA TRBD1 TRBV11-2 TGTGCCAGCAGCCTGAGGGACAGGGTCACCGGGGAGCTGTTTTTT CASSLRDRVTGELFF
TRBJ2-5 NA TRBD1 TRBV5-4 TGTGCCAGCAGCCCCCGACAGGGAATACAAGAGACCCAGTACTTC CASSPRQGIQETQYF
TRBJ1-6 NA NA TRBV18 TGTGCCAGCTCCCTCAGCGGAGGTAATTCACCCCTCCACTTT CASSLSGGNSPLHF
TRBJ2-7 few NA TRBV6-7 TGTGCCAGCAGTTATCCCGGGCGAGCATTCCACGAGCAGTACTTC CASSYPGRAFHEQYF
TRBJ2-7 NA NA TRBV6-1 TGTGCCAGCAGTGGCCTGCAGGGATGGTCGGCTAGAGAGCAGTACTTC CASSGLQGWSAREQYF
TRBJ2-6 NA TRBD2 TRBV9 TGTGCCAGCGACCGCGGGAGCTCTGGGGCCAACGTCCTGACTTTC CASDRGSSGANVLTF
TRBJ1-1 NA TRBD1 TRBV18 TGTGCCAGCTCACCAGGGACAGGGGGCACTGAAGCTTTCTTT CASSPGTGGTEAFF
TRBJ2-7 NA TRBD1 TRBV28 TGTGCCAGCAGTTTTGGGACAGTGCAAAGTTACGAGCAGTACTTC CASSFGTVQSYEQYF
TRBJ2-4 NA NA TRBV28 TGTGCCAGCAGTTTCGGGGGAGCCAAAAACATTCAGTACTTC CASSFGGAKNIQYF
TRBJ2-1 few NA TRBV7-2 TGTGCCAGCAGCCCAGAACTAGGGGTTCACAATGAGCAGTTCTTC CASSPELGVHNEQFF
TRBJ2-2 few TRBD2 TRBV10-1 TGCGCCAGCAGTGAAAGGGGGCTAGCGGGAGGCCGGGGCACCGGGGAGCTGTTTTTT CASSERGLAGGRGTGELFF
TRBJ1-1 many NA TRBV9 TGTGCCAGCAGCGTAGGGTTCGGGTTCCGAGGGAACACTGAAGCTTTCTTT CASSVGFGFRGNTEAFF